This T cell receptor (beta chain) was documented in a study of blood T cells in healthy people across ages. Regarding the study as a whole: In long-lived donors, naive CD4+ cell counts and diversity exceeded those of aged donors. One million T cells yielded diversity estimates that were considered underestimates.

PBMCs, at least 6.5 million per sample, were isolated. Primed by a sample-barcoded 5' primer and a J-beta primer mix, a second PCR proceeded for roughly 7 to 12 cycles. Researchers report that a template-switch adaptor with 12 random nucleotides tagged each cDNA molecule. One entry per CDR3 protein results from TCRdb running MiXCR on the 5' RACE reads. In the table there are 950,000 to 1,200,000 distinct CDR3 sequences, 35% to 40% of which are singletons. Germline V lookup: CDR1 SGHAT, CDR2 FQNNGV. CDR3 length equals 13 residues. The V end was cut by 7 bases, the J end by 3 bases, with 12 bases between. Points on this clonotype: Its antigen is not known.

J is TRBJ1-1 and V is TRBV11-2, with a tentative D call TRBD1 (5 bases). This TCR was recovered from a man younger than 30 in good health. Specimen: blood. The CDR3 DNA follows: TGTGCCAGCAACCTATGGGGGGACACTGAAGCTTTCTTT. It encodes CASNLWGDTEAFF.